This entry lists 28 T cell receptor beta chains sequenced from one sample in a study of early T cells in non-severe SARS-CoV-2 infection. TCRdb re-called the 5' RACE reads through MiXCR, storing one row per CDR3 protein. The data show more than 90,000 distinct CDR3 sequences, 8% to 13% seen once. Sequencing input: whole blood. These receptors were obtained from an adult who was a healthcare worker with PCR-confirmed SARS-CoV-2 infection or an uninfected control (not recorded which).

This clonotype was seen ten or more times. The chain couples TRBV3-1 to TRBJ2-4; D not certain. CDR1 is LGHDT, CDR2 YNNKEL, per germline (reference sequence). The CDR3 is made up of 13 amino acids. The V end was cut by 0 bases, the J end by 8 bases, with 8 bases between. The CDR3 sequence is CASSQDISYIQYF. Written as DNA, the CDR3 is TGTGCCAGCAGCCAAGATATATCGTACATTCAGTACTTC.

In its sample, this clonotype was seen a few times. The V and J genes are TRBV12-3 or TRBV12-4 and TRBJ2-5, with a possible D match to TRBD2 (5 bases). V was trimmed by 3 bases and J by 1 base, leaving 9 bases between them. CDR3 length: 14 residues. The CDR3 sequence: CASSLRASQETQYF. The DNA of the CDR3 is TGTGCCAGCAGTTTGAGGGCCTCCCAAGAGACCCAGTACTTC.

The V and J genes are TRBV7-2 and TRBJ1-1, with unresolved D. With 1 base removed from V and 1 base from J, the gap between germline ends came to 7 bases. Germline V gene lookup returns CDR1 SGHTA and CDR2 FQGNSA. The CDR3 runs 14 residues. CDR3 sequence: CASSLVRQNTEAFF. The CDR3, as DNA: TGTGCCAGCAGCTTAGTTAGGCAGAACACTGAAGCTTTCTTT.

This clonotype occurred many times. The CDR3 DNA reads as TGTGCCAGCTTTCTCGCCCGACAGGGGGACTATGGCTACACCTTC. Amino acid sequence: CASFLARQGDYGYTF. This chain joins TRBV21-1 and TRBJ1-2; TRBD1 is taken as the D call from the table, unchecked against the DNA. TRBV21-1 is deemed a pseudogene. The CDR3 totals 15 residues.

This clonotype was detected only a few times. Here the CDR3 DNA reads TGCAGCGTTGAAGAAGTGGGGGAAGAAGCTTTCTTT. Encoded protein: CSVEEVGEEAFF. J is TRBJ1-1 and V is TRBV29-1; D is perhaps TRBD1 (5 bases). The germline V gene encodes CDR1 SQVTM and CDR2 ANQGSEA. The CDR3 totals 12 residues. V lost 0 bases and J lost 8, with 10 bases in between.

The genes are TRBV7-9 and TRBJ2-7; 9 bases line up with TRBD2. Trimming at V came to 0 bases and at J to 0 bases, leaving 15 bases not matched to a gene. CDR3 length: 20 residues. The germline V gene encodes CDR1 SEHNR and CDR2 FQNEAQ (reference sequence). CDR3 loop: CASSLALLAGGPFPSYEQYF. The CDR3 DNA reads TGTGCCAGCAGCTTAGCGCTATTGGCGGGAGGGCCCTTCCCCTCCTACGAGCAGTACTTC.

This clonotype was counted at least ten times. This CDR3 reads CASSPSLNTEAFF. The CDR3 nucleotides are TGTGCCAGCAGCCCCAGTCTGAACACTGAAGCTTTCTTT. The chain employs TRBV16 and TRBJ1-1, with unresolved D. This CDR3 comprises 13 residues. Trimming pared 4 bases from V and 0 bases from J, leaving 6 bases between. Germline V gene lookup returns CDR1 KGHSY and CDR2 FQNENV. Full variable domain (rest looked up from reference TRBV16 and TRBJ1-1): GEEVAQTPKHLVRGEGQKAKLYCAPIKGHSYVFWYQQVLKNEFKFLISFQNENVFDETGMPKERFSAKCLPNSPCSLEIQATKLEDSAVYFCASSPSLNTEAFFGQGTRLTVV.

This clonotype was counted only a few times. The chain links TRBV20-1 to TRBJ1-2, with 9 positions matching TRBD1. The CDR3 runs 14 residues. The germline V gene encodes CDR1 DFQATT and CDR2 SNEGSKA (reference sequence). The junction had 10 bases not matched to a gene; V was cut back by 6 bases and J by 5 bases. In DNA, the CDR3 is TGCAGTGCCCCAAGGGGACAGGGAAGATATGGCTACACCTTC. It translates to CSAPRGQGRYGYTF.

This clonotype was seen only a few times. V usage is TRBV2 and J usage is TRBJ1-1; 10 nucleotides align to TRBD1. Germline CDR1 SNHLY, CDR2 FYNNEI. Trimming took 6 bases from V and 6 from J; bases not matched to a gene: 13. The CDR3 runs to 16 residues. CDR3: CASREGTGAGIAEAFF. In DNA form, the CDR3 reads TGTGCCAGCAGAGAGGGGACAGGGGCCGGGATCGCTGAAGCTTTCTTT.

There are a few counts of this clonotype. The chain has TRBV29-1 and TRBJ2-5; 9 bases map to TRBD2. This CDR3 is built from 15 residues. Losses at the gene ends were 7 bases for V and 4 bases for J; bases not matched to a gene: 13. Germline V CDR1 and CDR2: SQVTM, ANQGSEA. The CDR3: CSGRGGEKELETQYF. DNA for the CDR3: TGCAGCGGCCGCGGGGGGGAGAAAGAATTAGAGACCCAGTACTTC.

This clonotype came up a few times. The chain couples TRBV4-1 to TRBJ1-4; TRBD1 agrees at 9 bases. The V gene end was trimmed by 1 base and the J gene end by 8 bases; junction bases not matched to a gene: 8. Germline CDR1 reads MGHRA; CDR2 reads YSYEKL. This CDR3 is built from 16 residues. In nucleotides, the CDR3 is TGCGCCAGCAGCCAAGCTTTAGGGACAGGGACCGAAAAACTGTTTTTT. As protein: CASSQALGTGTEKLFF.

The table lists this clonotype with many counts. The chain's CDR3 is CASSEAGQRNTPYGYTF. CDR3 coding DNA: TGTGCCAGCAGTGAAGCAGGACAGCGAAATACACCCTATGGCTACACCTTC. V and J are TRBV6-1 and TRBJ1-2; tentatively, D is TRBD1 (6 bases). V was cut by 0 bases and J by 4 bases, with 18 bases left in between. CDR3 length: 17 amino acids. Germline values: CDR1 MNHNS, CDR2 SASEGT.

The table lists this clonotype with a few counts. The V and J genes are TRBV5-4 and TRBJ1-2; D perhaps matches TRBD1 (5 bases). Germline V CDR1 and CDR2: SGHNT, YYREEE (reference sequence). The CDR3 runs to 14 residues. V was pared by 0 bases and J by 3 bases, with 9 bases between. CDR3 nucleotide sequence: TGTGCCAGCAGCTTGGGGGGCGTAGACTATGGCTACACCTTC. Translated, it gives CASSLGGVDYGYTF.

Many counts were recorded for this clonotype. This chain's CDR3 is CASSQTSTNTDTQYF. CDR3 nucleotide sequence: TGTGCCAGCAGCCAGACTAGCACCAACACAGATACGCAGTATTTT. The chain couples TRBV6-1 to TRBJ2-3; 7 positions agree with TRBD2. Germline loops: CDR1 MNHNS, CDR2 SASEGT. V trimming: 6 bases; J trimming: 2 bases; junction bases outside the gene matches: 8. This CDR3 contains 15 residues.

This clonotype turned up a few times. The chain has TRBV6-6 and TRBJ2-2; D is uncertain. V lost 6 bases to trimming and J lost 2 bases, with 13 bases between them. The CDR3 length is 15 residues. The V gene's germline CDR1 is MNHNY and CDR2 SVGAGI (reference sequence). CDR3 protein: CASSSTHRNTGELFF. The CDR3 coding sequence is TGTGCCAGCAGCTCAACTCACAGAAACACCGGGGAGCTGTTTTTT.

The V call is TRBV6-6, the J call TRBJ1-2; 7 bases align to TRBD1. This CDR3 spans 13 amino acids. Losses at the gene ends were 4 bases for V and 8 bases for J; bases not matched to a gene: 7. CDR1 and CDR2 from the germline V gene are MNHNY and SVGAGI (reference sequence). The CDR3 region has the DNA TGTGCCAGCAGTTCTCGACAGGGAGGAGGCTACACCTTC. The encoded protein is CASSSRQGGGYTF.

This clonotype turned up a few times. CDR3 region: CASRGSWGGELFF. In DNA form, the CDR3 reads TGTGCCAGCAGGGGCTCCTGGGGCGGGGAGCTGTTTTTT. V usage is TRBV7-6 and J usage is TRBJ2-2, with unresolved D. The CDR3 is 13 amino acids. Germline V gives CDR1 SGHVS, CDR2 FNYEAQ. The V and J ends lost 6 bases and 7 bases respectively, with 12 bases between them.

This clonotype has only a few counts. The rearrangement joins TRBV28 to TRBJ1-1; D may be TRBD1 (5 bases). CDR1 is MDHEN and CDR2 is SYDVKM in the germline V gene. This CDR3 has 13 residues. V shed 6 bases and J shed 3 bases, with 11 bases lying between them. CDR3 DNA: TGTGCCAGCAGGGCGGGACTTTACACTGAAGCTTTCTTT. It codes for CASRAGLYTEAFF. Looking up the rest from reference TRBV28 and TRBJ1-1 gives the full variable domain: DVKVTQSSRYLVKRTGEKVFLECVQDMDHENMFWYRQDPGLGLRLIYFSYDVKMKEKGDIPEGYSVSREKKERFSLILESASTNQTSMYLCASRAGLYTEAFFGQGTRLTVV.

The chain recombines TRBV10-3 with TRBJ2-2; the D is unclear. V lost 5 bases to trimming and J lost 4 bases, with 5 bases between them. Germline V lookup: CDR1 ENHRY, CDR2 SYGVKD. This CDR3 has 12 residues. This CDR3 reads CAISPGTGELFF. CDR3 nucleotide sequence: TGTGCCATCAGTCCTGGCACCGGGGAGCTGTTTTTT.

This chain uses TRBV5-1 with TRBJ2-2, with D hard to call. Germline loops: CDR1 SGHRS, CDR2 YFSETQ. The CDR3 length is 16 residues. V was cut by 4 bases and J by 5 bases, with 18 bases left in between. The CDR3 nucleotides read TGCGCCAGCAGCGTGGGGTCCCTTTCAGAGACCGGGGAGCTGTTTTTT. Translation: CASSVGSLSETGELFF.

The gene calls are TRBV6-1 and TRBJ2-3, with TRBD2 matching 8 bases. The CDR3 is 14 amino acids. V lost 6 bases to trimming and J lost 0 bases; unmatched junction nucleotides: 2. Per the germline V gene, CDR1 is MNHNS and CDR2 is SASEGT. The CDR3 nucleotides read TGTGCCAGCAGACTAGCGGCTAGCACAGATACGCAGTATTTT. Protein product: CASRLAASTDTQYF.

The rearrangement links TRBV29-1 to TRBJ1-2; D not resolved. Germline lookup yields CDR1 SQVTM and CDR2 ANQGSEA. Trimming shortened V by 3 bases and J by 6 bases, and 8 bases separated the two germline ends. The CDR3 is 11 amino acids. This chain's CDR3 is CSVDGVDGYTF. The CDR3 region has the DNA TGCAGCGTTGATGGGGTAGATGGCTACACCTTC.

The CDR3 DNA reads as TGTGCCAGCAGCTCAAGGGTGTTGGAAGAGACCCAGTACTTC. Translated: CASSSRVLEETQYF. The chain links TRBV13 to TRBJ2-5; D gene unclear. This CDR3 contains 14 residues. V lost 4 bases and J 3 bases, leaving 12 bases between the germline ends. Germline loops: CDR1 PRHDT, CDR2 FYEKMQ (reference sequence).

This clonotype was counted at least ten times. This chain connects TRBV20-1 to TRBJ2-5; the match to TRBD2 covers 7 bases. Trimming cost V 6 bases and J 2 bases; bases outside gene matches: 12. Germline V gene lookup returns CDR1 DFQATT and CDR2 SNEGSKA (reference sequence). This CDR3 contains 15 residues. DNA of the CDR3: TGCAGTGCAGGGGTTCCTAGCGGACAACAAGAGACCCAGTACTTC. Protein sequence: CSAGVPSGQQETQYF.

This clonotype was counted only a few times. The chain recombines TRBV7-9 with TRBJ2-3, with TRBD2 identical over 10 bases. The CDR3 length is 17 residues. J gave up 3 bases and V 5 bases, and 11 bases lay outside the gene matches. Per the germline V gene, CDR1 is SEHNR and CDR2 is FQNEAQ (reference sequence). CDR3 nucleotides: TGTGCCAGCAGCCCCAAAGGGGCTAGCGGGAGAACAGATACGCAGTATTTT. Its protein product is CASSPKGASGRTDTQYF.

This clonotype was counted ten times or more. This chain uses TRBV14 with TRBJ1-1, with D perhaps matching TRBD1 (5 bases). The CDR3 spans 14 residues. The ends were cut back, 4 bases at V and 7 bases at J, with 16 bases in the middle. CDR1 and CDR2 from the germline V gene are SGHDN and FVKESK. Here the CDR3 reads CASSRSGFGGEAFF. DNA for the CDR3: TGTGCCAGCAGCCGCTCAGGGTTTGGCGGTGAAGCTTTCTTT.

J is TRBJ1-4 and V is TRBV12-3 or TRBV12-4; D might be TRBD1 (5 bases). Trimming removed 3 bases from V and 1 base from J, with 6 bases in between. The length of the CDR3 is 14 residues. CDR3: CASSLQGTNEKLFF. CDR3 DNA sequence: TGTGCCAGCAGTTTGCAGGGAACTAATGAAAAACTGTTTTTT.

The table lists this clonotype with many counts. The DNA for the CDR3 is TGTGCCAGCAGTCCCGGAGCTAGCGGGGGGGCCCTTCCTGATACGCAGTATTTT. Protein: CASSPGASGGALPDTQYF. The V call is TRBV12-3 or TRBV12-4, the J call TRBJ2-3, with 12 bases identical to TRBD2. The CDR3 is 18 amino acids. Germline trimming cut 5 bases from V and 6 bases from J; bases unmatched to any gene: 15.